The 22 T cell receptor beta chains reported below all come from one sample, sequenced in a study of blood T cell repertoires in COVID-19. TCRdb's table, derived via immunoSEQ multiplex PCR, lists solely in-frame clones and lacks some. The sample includes fewer than 40,000 clones, over 75% of them seen just once. The sample consisted of peripheral blood. All receptors derive from a man between 60 and 75 years old with acute or convalescent COVID-19.

The chain is built from TRBV11-2 and TRBJ2-3; D might be TRBD1 (6 bases). The CDR3 extends over 16 amino acids. V lost 3 bases, J lost 2 bases, and 15 bases lay in between. The germline V gene has CDR1 SGHAT and CDR2 FQNNGV. CDR3 amino acids: CASSFLRQEYTDTQYF. The CDR3 nucleotides are TGTGCCAGCAGCTTCCTCCGACAGGAGTACACAGATACGCAGTATTTT.

The chain links TRBV2 to TRBJ2-1, with 8 bases fitting TRBD2. Unmatched junction bases numbered 14, after V lost 10 bases and J lost 9 bases. The CDR3 runs to 14 residues. Per the germline V gene, CDR1 is SNHLY and CDR2 is FYNNEI. CDR3: CATAGHNSGGEQFF. The CDR3 DNA follows: TGTGCCACCGCAGGTCACAACAGCGGGGGTGAGCAGTTCTTC.

The chain combines TRBV12-3 or TRBV12-4 with TRBJ2-4; 9 bases agree with TRBD2. V lost 6 bases, J lost 9 bases, and 6 bases stayed unmatched. This CDR3 region has 13 residues. CDR3 sequence (DNA): TGTGCCAGCAGGGGTCGGACTAGCGTCATTCAGTACTTC. Encoded protein: CASRGRTSVIQYF.

The CDR3 reads CASSLVLRLSSYNEQFF. The CDR3 nucleotides read TGTGCCAGCAGCTTAGTTCTCAGGTTGAGCTCCTACAATGAGCAGTTCTTC. The chain combines TRBV7-8 with TRBJ2-1, with D hard to call. Germline V gives CDR1 SGHVS, CDR2 FQNEAQ. This CDR3 has 17 residues. The V end lost 1 base, the J end lost 0 bases, and 13 bases lay between the germline ends.

V gene TRBV24-1 combines with J gene TRBJ1-1; D might be TRBD1 (5 bases). CDR3 length: 11 residues. V was cut by 9 bases and J by 7 bases, with 11 bases left in between. Germline V gene lookup returns CDR1 KGHDR and CDR2 SFDVKD. CDR3 coding DNA: TGTGCCACCCGGAGGGGTGATGAAGCTTTCTTT. Amino acids: CATRRGDEAFF.

The V call is TRBV29-1, the J call TRBJ1-1; D is ambiguous. The CDR3 spans 14 residues. Germline V lookup: CDR1 SQVTM, CDR2 ANQGSEA. V dropped 1 base and J dropped 2 bases, with 11 bases sitting between them. The CDR3 DNA sequence: TGCAGCGTTGAAGTTCACGGGGTTAACACTGAAGCTTTCTTT. Amino acid sequence: CSVEVHGVNTEAFF.

This chain joins TRBV3-1 (or the pseudogene TRBV3-2) and TRBJ2-2; tentatively, D is TRBD2 (5 bases). From germline, CDR1 is LGHDT and CDR2 YNNKEL (reference sequence). There are 12 residues in the CDR3. V was clipped by 8 bases and J by 1 base, with 5 bases between them. CDR3 nucleotide sequence: TGTGCCAGCGGGAGGAACACCGGGGAGCTGTTTTTT. It translates to CASGRNTGELFF.

J is TRBJ2-1 and V is TRBV10-3; 10 bases map to TRBD1. This CDR3 has 16 residues. Germline V gene lookup returns CDR1 ENHRY and CDR2 SYGVKD. Trimming at V came to 2 bases and at J to 4 bases, leaving 5 bases not matched to a gene. DNA for the CDR3: TGTGCCATCAGTGAGGTCGGGACAGGGGAGTACAATGAGCAGTTCTTC. Translated, it gives CAISEVGTGEYNEQFF.

The chain is built from TRBV27 and TRBJ1-1, with a possible D match to TRBD1 (6 bases). V was clipped by 1 base and J by 5 bases, with 17 bases between them. This CDR3 spans 16 amino acids. The germline gives CDR1 MNHEY, CDR2 SMNVEV (reference sequence). The CDR3 here is CASSLYRQVGKTEAFF. In DNA form, the CDR3 reads TGTGCCAGCAGTTTATACCGACAGGTAGGGAAAACTGAAGCTTTCTTT.

The chain joins TRBV4-3 to TRBJ1-2, with 8 bases lining up with TRBD1. Trimming at V came to 3 bases and at J to 2 bases, leaving 2 bases not matched to a gene. CDR1 and CDR2 from the germline V gene are LGHNA and YSLEER. The CDR3 has 14 residues. In DNA, the CDR3 is TGCGCCAGCAGCCAGAACAGGGGGAACTATGGCTACACCTTC. Protein sequence: CASSQNRGNYGYTF.

The rearrangement joins TRBV6-5 to TRBJ2-1; 14 bases fit TRBD2. The CDR3 has 14 residues. With 6 bases clipped from V and 5 bases from J, the junction kept 0 bases outside the gene matches. Germline-derived CDR1 and CDR2 are MNHEY and SVGAGI. In DNA form, the CDR3 reads TGTGCCAGCAGGGGACTAGCGGGAGACAATGAGCAGTTCTTC. Encoded protein: CASRGLAGDNEQFF.

V and J are TRBV11-3 and TRBJ2-5; perhaps TRBD2 as D (5 bases). V was shortened by 4 bases and J by 3 bases, with 21 bases between the two germline ends. CDR1 and CDR2 (germline): SGHNT, YENEEA. The CDR3 has 17 residues. CDR3 region: CASSSHLVTGMKETQYF. CDR3 coding DNA: TGTGCCAGCAGCTCACACCTTGTAACGGGAATGAAAGAGACCCAGTACTTC.

In its sample, this clone was seen once. This chain links TRBV27 with TRBJ2-5; TRBD1 matches 8 bases. The V and J ends lost 5 bases and 5 bases, in that order; junction bases with no gene match: 7. CDR3 size: 14 residues. Germline values: CDR1 MNHEY, CDR2 SMNVEV (reference sequence). In DNA form, the CDR3 reads TGTGCCAGCAGTGCCTCCAGGGGGCGGGAGACCCAGTACTTC. This translates into CASSASRGRETQYF.

This chain joins TRBV6-5 and TRBJ2-2, with a possible D match to TRBD2 (5 bases). CDR1 and CDR2 from the germline V gene are MNHEY and SVGAGI. V was trimmed by 5 bases and J by 1 base, leaving 5 bases between them. This CDR3 is 13 amino acids long. The CDR3, as DNA: TGTGCCAGCAGTCGGGAGAACACCGGGGAGCTGTTTTTT. Translating it yields CASSRENTGELFF.

The V and J genes are TRBV5-5 and TRBJ2-7; 7 nucleotides agree with TRBD1. The CDR3 has 16 amino acids. The V gene end was trimmed by 0 bases and the J gene end by 3 bases; junction bases not matched to a gene: 9. The germline gives CDR1 SGHKS, CDR2 YYEKEE (reference sequence). The CDR3, as DNA: TGTGCCAGCAGCTTGGAAATTGGACAGGCCCTCTACGAGCAGTACTTC. This encodes CASSLEIGQALYEQYF.

The chain uses TRBV4-2 and TRBJ2-5; D is uncertain. In germline, CDR1 is LGHNA, CDR2 YNFKEQ. The CDR3 contains 15 residues. V shed 4 bases and J shed 5 bases, with 17 bases lying between them. CDR3 region: CASSPRGEHGETQYF. The DNA for the CDR3 is TGTGCCAGCAGCCCCCGTGGTGAGCACGGGGAGACCCAGTACTTC.

The chain links TRBV6-2 or TRBV6-3 to TRBJ2-7; possibly TRBD2 for D (6 bases). Trimming shortened V by 0 bases and J by 3 bases, and 15 bases separated the two germline ends. CDR3 size: 16 residues. Germline CDR1 reads MNHEY; CDR2 reads SVGEGT. CDR3 DNA: TGTGCCAGCAGTTACTCGAGTGGCGGGATTGGCTACGAGCAGTACTTC. It translates to CASSYSSGGIGYEQYF.

V is TRBV10-3 and J is TRBJ2-5; 14 positions match TRBD2. V lost 1 base, J lost 3 bases, and 10 bases stayed unmatched. In germline, CDR1 is ENHRY, CDR2 SYGVKD. This CDR3 is 19 amino acids long. The CDR3: CAISEFGLAGGSGKETQYF. In nucleotides, the CDR3 is TGTGCCATCAGTGAGTTTGGACTAGCGGGAGGATCCGGCAAAGAGACCCAGTACTTC.

The chain is built from TRBV6-1 and TRBJ1-1, with D possibly matching TRBD1 (5 bases). V was cut by 0 bases and J by 8 bases, with 10 bases left in between. The CDR3 sequence is 13 residues long. Germline V gene sequence: CDR1 MNHNS, CDR2 SASEGT. CDR3 loop: CASSEAQGTEAFF. Written as DNA, the CDR3 is TGTGCCAGCAGTGAAGCCCAGGGCACGGAAGCTTTCTTT.

The rearrangement links TRBV20-1 to TRBJ1-1; D gene unclear. CDR3 size: 11 residues. With 0 bases removed from V and 6 bases from J, the gap between germline ends came to 5 bases. Per the germline V gene, CDR1 is DFQATT and CDR2 is SNEGSKA (reference sequence). The CDR3 loop is CSAREFAEAFF. The CDR3 DNA follows: TGCAGTGCTAGAGAGTTCGCTGAAGCTTTCTTT.

This chain connects TRBV7-8 to TRBJ2-3; D gene uncertain. CDR1 and CDR2 (germline): SGHVS, FQNEAQ. V lost 0 bases, J lost 9 bases, and 16 bases lay in between. The CDR3 covers 15 residues. CDR3: CASSLASAIGSTQYF. In DNA form, the CDR3 reads TGTGCCAGCAGCTTAGCGTCGGCCATAGGTAGCACGCAGTATTTT. Complete variable domain (other parts from reference TRBV7-8 and TRBJ2-3): GAGVSQSPRYKVAKRGQDVALRCDPISGHVSLFWYQQALGQGPEFLTYFQNEAQLDKSGLPSDRFFAERPEGSVSTLKIQRTQQEDSAVYLCASSLASAIGSTQYFGPGTRLTVL.

This chain links TRBV6-5 with TRBJ1-5; D not certain. CDR1 and CDR2 (germline): MNHEY, SVGAGI. The V and J ends lost 11 bases and 5 bases respectively, with 16 bases between them. The CDR3 sequence is 13 residues long. The CDR3 sequence is CAGRMGPYQPQHF. The CDR3 DNA reads as TGTGCCGGGAGGATGGGCCCCTATCAGCCCCAGCATTTT.